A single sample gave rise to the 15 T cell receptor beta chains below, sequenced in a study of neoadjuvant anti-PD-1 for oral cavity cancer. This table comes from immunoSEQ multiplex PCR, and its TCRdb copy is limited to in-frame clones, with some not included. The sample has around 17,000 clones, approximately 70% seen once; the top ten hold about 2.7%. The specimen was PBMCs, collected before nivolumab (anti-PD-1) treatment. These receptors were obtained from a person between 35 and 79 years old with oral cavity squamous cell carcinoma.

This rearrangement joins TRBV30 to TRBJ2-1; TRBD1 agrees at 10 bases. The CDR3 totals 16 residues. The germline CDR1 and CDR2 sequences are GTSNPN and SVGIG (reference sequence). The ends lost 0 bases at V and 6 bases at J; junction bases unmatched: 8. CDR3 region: CAWSVPGTGAFNEQFF. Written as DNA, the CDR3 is TGTGCCTGGAGTGTACCCGGGACAGGGGCCTTCAATGAGCAGTTCTTC.

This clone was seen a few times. The CDR3 nucleotides read TGTGCCAGCAGCCAAGGACTTCTCTCTGGAAACACCATATATTTT. It codes for CASSQGLLSGNTIYF. This chain joins TRBV6-6 and TRBJ1-3; D not resolved. Trimming left V 6 bases short and J 0 bases short, with 12 bases between. The CDR3 covers 15 residues. The germline CDR1 and CDR2 sequences are MNHNY and SVGAGI (reference sequence).

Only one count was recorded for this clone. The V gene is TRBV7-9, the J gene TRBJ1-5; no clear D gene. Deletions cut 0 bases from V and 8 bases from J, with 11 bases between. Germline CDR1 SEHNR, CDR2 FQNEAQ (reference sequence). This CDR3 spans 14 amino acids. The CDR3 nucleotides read TGTGCCAGCAGCTTAGCGGAGGCATTGGAGCCCCAGCATTTT. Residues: CASSLAEALEPQHF.

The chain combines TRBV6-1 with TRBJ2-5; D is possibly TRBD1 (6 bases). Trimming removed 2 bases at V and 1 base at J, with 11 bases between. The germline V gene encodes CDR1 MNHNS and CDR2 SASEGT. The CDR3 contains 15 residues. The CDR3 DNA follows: TGTGCCAGCAGTGAATCGGTAGGGGGCCAAGAGACCCAGTACTTC. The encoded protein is CASSESVGGQETQYF.

The CDR3 reads CASRDMLGRQYF. For the CDR3, the DNA is TGTGCCAGCAGGGACATGTTGGGGCGGCAGTACTTC. The rearrangement joins TRBV2 to TRBJ2-7, with a possible D match to TRBD1 (5 bases). V lost 6 bases, J lost 9 bases, and 15 bases lay in between. The CDR3 covers 12 residues. CDR1 and CDR2 (germline): SNHLY, FYNNEI.

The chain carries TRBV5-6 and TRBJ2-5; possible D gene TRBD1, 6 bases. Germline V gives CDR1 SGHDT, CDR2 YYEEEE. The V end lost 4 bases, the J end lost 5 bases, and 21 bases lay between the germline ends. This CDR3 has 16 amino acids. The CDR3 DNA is TGTGCCAGCAGCGGAAGACGGCGGACAGCGCGGGAGACCCAGTACTTC. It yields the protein CASSGRRRTARETQYF.

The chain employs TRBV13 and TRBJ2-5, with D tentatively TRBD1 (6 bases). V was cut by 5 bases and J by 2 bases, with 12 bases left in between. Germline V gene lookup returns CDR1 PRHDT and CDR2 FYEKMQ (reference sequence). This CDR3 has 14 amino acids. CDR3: CASSPGHGQETQYF. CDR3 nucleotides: TGTGCCAGCAGCCCGGGACATGGGCAAGAGACCCAGTACTTC.

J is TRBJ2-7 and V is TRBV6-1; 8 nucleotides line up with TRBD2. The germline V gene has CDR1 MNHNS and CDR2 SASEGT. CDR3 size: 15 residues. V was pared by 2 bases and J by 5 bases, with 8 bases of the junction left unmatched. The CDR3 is CASSENRGGRNEQYF. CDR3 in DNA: TGTGCCAGCAGTGAAAATCGAGGCGGGAGGAACGAGCAGTACTTC.

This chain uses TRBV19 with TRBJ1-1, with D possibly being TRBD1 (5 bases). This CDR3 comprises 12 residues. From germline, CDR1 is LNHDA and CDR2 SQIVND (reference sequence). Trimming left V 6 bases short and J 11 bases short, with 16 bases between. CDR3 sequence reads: CASSPQGTGAFF. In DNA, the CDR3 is TGTGCCAGTAGCCCCCAGGGTACGGGCGCTTTCTTT. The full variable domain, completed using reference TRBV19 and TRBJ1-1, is DGGITQSPKYLFRKEGQNVTLSCEQNLNHDAMYWYRQDPGQGLRLIYYSQIVNDFQKGDIAEGYSVSREKKESFPLTVTSAQKNPTAFYLCASSPQGTGAFFGQGTRLTVV.

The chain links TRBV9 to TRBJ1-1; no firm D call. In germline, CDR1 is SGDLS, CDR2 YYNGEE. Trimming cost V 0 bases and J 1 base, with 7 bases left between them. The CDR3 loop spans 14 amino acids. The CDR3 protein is CASSVGYGNTEAFF. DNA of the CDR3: TGTGCCAGCAGCGTAGGGTATGGGAACACTGAAGCTTTCTTT.

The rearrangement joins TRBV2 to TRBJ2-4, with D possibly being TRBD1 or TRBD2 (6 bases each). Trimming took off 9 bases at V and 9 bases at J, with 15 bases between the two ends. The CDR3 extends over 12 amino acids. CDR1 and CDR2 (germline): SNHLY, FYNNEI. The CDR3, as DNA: TGTGCCAGTGCGGGGACAATTAGCATTCAGTACTTC. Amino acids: CASAGTISIQYF. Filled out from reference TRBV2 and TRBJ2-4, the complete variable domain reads EPEVTQTPSHQVTQMGQEVILRCVPISNHLYFYWYRQILGQKVEFLVSFYNNEISEKSEIFDDQFSVERPDGSNFTLKIRSTKLEDSAMYFCASAGTISIQYFGAGTRLSVL.

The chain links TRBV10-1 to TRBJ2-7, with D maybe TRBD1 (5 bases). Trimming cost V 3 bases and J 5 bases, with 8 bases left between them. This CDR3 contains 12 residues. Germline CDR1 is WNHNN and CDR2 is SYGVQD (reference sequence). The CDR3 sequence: CASSDGAHEQYF. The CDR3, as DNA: TGCGCCAGCAGTGATGGGGCGCACGAGCAGTACTTC.

The CDR3 region has the DNA TGTGCCAGCAGCTTAGTCCGGGATCAGCCCCAGCATTTT. Protein: CASSLVRDQPQHF. The chain combines TRBV11-2 with TRBJ1-5; D gene uncertain. The germline gives CDR1 SGHAT, CDR2 FQNNGV. The length of the CDR3 is 13 residues. V was pared by 1 base and J by 5 bases, with 6 bases between.

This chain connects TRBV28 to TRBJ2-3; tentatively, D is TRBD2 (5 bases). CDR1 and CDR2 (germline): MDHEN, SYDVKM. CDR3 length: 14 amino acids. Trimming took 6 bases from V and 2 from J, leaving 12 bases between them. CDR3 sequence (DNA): TGTGCCAGCAGCCGCTCGACTACCACAGATACGCAGTATTTT. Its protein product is CASSRSTTTDTQYF.

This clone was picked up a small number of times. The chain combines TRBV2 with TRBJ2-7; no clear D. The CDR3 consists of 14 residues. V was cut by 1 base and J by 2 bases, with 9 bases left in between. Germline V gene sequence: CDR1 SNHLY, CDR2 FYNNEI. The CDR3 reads CASSEGLYPYEQYF. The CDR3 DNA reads TGTGCCAGCAGTGAAGGGCTATACCCCTACGAGCAGTACTTC.